Here is one T cell receptor (beta chain) with its context. This sample stems from a study of STAT5B mutations in CD4+ large granular lymphocyte leukemia. CDR3 length equals 17 residues. J lost 2 bases, V lost 7 bases, and 8 bases had no gene match. Per the germline V gene, CDR1 is LNHDA and CDR2 is SQIVND (reference sequence). Profiled with immunoSEQ multiplex PCR; TCRdb holds only in-frame clones, not every one. The sample includes fewer than 9,000 clones, over 60% of them seen just once. The clonotype comes from a woman in her sixties or seventies with CD4+ T-cell large granular lymphocyte leukemia. The sequencing input was PBMCs. The chain has TRBV19 and TRBJ2-2, with 12 bases fitting TRBD1. The CDR3 DNA sequence: TGTGCCAGTACCCCGGGGGGACAGGGGGCCAACACCGGGGAGCTGTTTTTT. Protein sequence: CASTPGGQGANTGELFF.